Sequencing of this T cell receptor (beta chain) was carried out in a study of shared clonotypes between healthy human individuals. Findings and caveats of the study: Researchers found naive subsets generally carried larger estimated richness than memory subsets. The low donor count limited represented genetic and exposure-history diversity. Only blood was sampled, and tissue TCR repertoires likely differ from blood ones.

The ends were cut back, 5 bases at V and 4 bases at J, with 6 bases in the middle. The CDR3 is made up of 11 amino acids. Germline loops: CDR1 MNHNS, CDR2 SASEGT. Authors' processing steps: ImmunoSEQ junction-only sequences lacked quality scores, so their filtering differed. This table comes from immunoSEQ multiplex PCR, and its TCRdb copy is limited to in-frame clones, with some not included. The V and J calls and clone size come from that table; D and trimming were worked out from the DNA. The sample includes about 2,500,000 clones, over 85% of them seen just once. Concerning this clone: The antigen is undetermined.

V gene TRBV6-1 combines with J gene TRBJ2-7; no reliable D call. This TCR was recovered from a man aged 18 to 35 in good health. Sample: naive CD4+ T cells sorted from blood. The subset: CD45RA+ positively selected. The DNA of the CDR3 is TGTGCCAGCAGTTTACAATACGAGCAGTACTTC. This encodes CASSLQYEQYF.